The 8 T cell receptor beta chains in this list originate from one sample, sequenced in a study of blood T cell repertoires in COVID-19. Some clones are missing from TCRdb's copy, which holds only in-frame ones; the method was immunoSEQ multiplex PCR. Of some 490,000 clones in the sample, 70% to 90% were seen once. The material sequenced was PBMCs or T cells enriched from blood (not recorded which). The receptors derive from a woman aged 55 to 70 who had recovered from COVID-19.

The chain links TRBV5-1 to TRBJ1-1; perhaps TRBD1 as D (6 bases). Trimming cost V 1 base and J 5 bases, with 15 bases left between them. In germline, CDR1 is SGHRS, CDR2 YFSETQ. The CDR3 has 15 residues. CDR3 sequence (DNA): TGCGCCAGCAGCTTGCTGATCCCAGGGGAAACTGAAGCTTTCTTT. Translated, it gives CASSLLIPGETEAFF.

V gene TRBV12-3 or TRBV12-4 combines with J gene TRBJ2-2, with no clear D. The length of the CDR3 is 12 residues. Between the trimmed V and J ends, which lost 6 bases and 6 bases, there was a span of 8 bases. In nucleotides, the CDR3 is TGTGCCAGCAGCCTGGGCTCCGGGGAGCTGTTTTTT. Translation: CASSLGSGELFF.

J is TRBJ1-4 and V is TRBV29-1; no definite D call. This CDR3 is 14 amino acids long. The ends were cut back, 2 bases at V and 7 bases at J, with 14 bases in the middle. The germline CDR1 and CDR2 sequences are SQVTM and ANQGSEA. The CDR3 nucleotides read TGCAGCGTTGAATTTGGAGGGTCGGGTGAAAAACTGTTTTTT. Amino acids: CSVEFGGSGEKLFF.

A remark on this clone: Other nucleotide sequences from this sample produce the same CDR3. The chain carries TRBV5-1 and TRBJ1-4; the match to TRBD1 covers 9 bases. CDR3 size: 14 residues. In germline, CDR1 is SGHRS, CDR2 YFSETQ. The junction had 1 base not matched to a gene; V was cut back by 2 bases and J by 5 bases. CDR3 amino acids: CASSFGQGNEKLFF. The CDR3 DNA follows: TGCGCCAGCAGCTTCGGACAGGGGAATGAAAAACTGTTTTTT. The full variable domain, in which reference TRBV5-1 and TRBJ1-4 provide the parts outside the CDR3, is KAGVTQTPRYLIKTRGQQVTLSCSPISGHRSVSWYQQTPGQGLQFLFEYFSETQRNKGNFPGRFSGRQFSNSRSEMNVSTLELGDSALYLCASSFGQGNEKLFFGSGTQLSVL.

This chain uses TRBV3-1 (or the pseudogene TRBV3-2) with TRBJ2-3; TRBD2 agrees at 14 bases. The CDR3 contains 15 residues. Germline assignment: CDR1 LGHDT and CDR2 YNNKEL (reference sequence). After removal of 4 bases from V and 4 bases from J, the junction contained 1 base not matched to a gene. The CDR3 is CASSRTSGGSDTQYF. CDR3 in DNA: TGTGCCAGCAGCCGGACTAGCGGGGGGTCAGATACGCAGTATTTT.

CDR3 in DNA: TGTGCCAGCAGTTCCCGACAGGGGGCTCGCGAGCAGTACTTC. It encodes CASSSRQGAREQYF. This chain uses TRBV28 with TRBJ2-7, with 10 bases fitting TRBD1. The germline CDR1 and CDR2 sequences are MDHEN and SYDVKM. CDR3 size: 14 residues. J gave up 6 bases and V 4 bases, and 6 bases lay outside the gene matches.

The chain couples TRBV12-5 to TRBJ1-4; TRBD1 matches at 7 bases. This CDR3 has 16 amino acids. V trimming: 0 bases; J trimming: 8 bases; junction bases outside the gene matches: 9. The germline V gene encodes CDR1 LGHNT and CDR2 FRNRAP. The CDR3 DNA is TGTGCTAGTGGTTTGGTACTCACAGGGGTGGGGGAAAAACTGTTTTTT. This codes for CASGLVLTGVGEKLFF.

V gene TRBV6-6 combines with J gene TRBJ1-3; D not resolved. The CDR3 runs 14 residues. Trimming shortened V by 10 bases and J by 4 bases, and 17 bases separated the two germline ends. Germline V gene sequence: CDR1 MNHNY, CDR2 SVGAGI (reference sequence). CDR3 region: CATLLDISGNTIYF. The CDR3 bases are TGTGCCACCCTACTCGACATCTCCGGAAACACCATATATTTT.